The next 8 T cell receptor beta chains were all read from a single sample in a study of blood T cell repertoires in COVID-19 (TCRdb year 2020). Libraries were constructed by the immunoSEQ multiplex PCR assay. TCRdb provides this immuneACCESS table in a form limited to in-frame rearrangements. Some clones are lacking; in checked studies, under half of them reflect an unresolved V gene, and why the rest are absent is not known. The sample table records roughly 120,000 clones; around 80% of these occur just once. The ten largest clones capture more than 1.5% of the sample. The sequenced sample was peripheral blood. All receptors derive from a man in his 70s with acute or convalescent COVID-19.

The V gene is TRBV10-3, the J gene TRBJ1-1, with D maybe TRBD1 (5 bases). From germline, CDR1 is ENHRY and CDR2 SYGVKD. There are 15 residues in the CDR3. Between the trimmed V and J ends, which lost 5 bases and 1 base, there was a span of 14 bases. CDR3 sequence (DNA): TGTGCCATCAGTCCCGGAACTACAGGGAACACTGAAGCTTTCTTT. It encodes CAISPGTTGNTEAFF.

This chain's CDR3 is CAQRIGGFNTEAFF. In DNA, the CDR3 is TGTGCCCAGAGAATCGGGGGTTTCAACACTGAAGCTTTCTTT. The chain recombines TRBV25-1 with TRBJ1-1; possible D gene TRBD1, 5 bases. Trimming shortened V by 11 bases and J by 2 bases, and 18 bases separated the two germline ends. CDR3 length: 14 residues. Germline CDR1 reads MGHDK; CDR2 reads SYGVNS.

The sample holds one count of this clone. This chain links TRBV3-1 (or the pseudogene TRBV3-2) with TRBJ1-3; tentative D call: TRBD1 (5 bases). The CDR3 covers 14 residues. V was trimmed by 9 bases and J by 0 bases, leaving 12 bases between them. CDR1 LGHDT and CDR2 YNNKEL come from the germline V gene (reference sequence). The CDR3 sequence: CASMGRASGNTIYF. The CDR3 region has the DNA TGTGCCAGTATGGGCAGGGCCTCTGGAAACACCATATATTTT.

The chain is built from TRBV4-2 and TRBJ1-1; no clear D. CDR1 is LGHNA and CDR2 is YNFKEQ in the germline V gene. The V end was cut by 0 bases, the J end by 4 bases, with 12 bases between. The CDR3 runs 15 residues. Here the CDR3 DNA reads TGTGCCAGCAGCCAAGATCATCAGGCAGGCACTGAAGCTTTCTTT. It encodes CASSQDHQAGTEAFF.

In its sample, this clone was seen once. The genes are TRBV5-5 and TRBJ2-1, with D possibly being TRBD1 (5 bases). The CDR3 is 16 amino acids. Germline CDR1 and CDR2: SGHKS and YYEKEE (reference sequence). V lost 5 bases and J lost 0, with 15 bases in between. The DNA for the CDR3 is TGTGCCAGCAGACATGACAGTTGGAGCTCCTACAATGAGCAGTTCTTC. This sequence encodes CASRHDSWSSYNEQFF.

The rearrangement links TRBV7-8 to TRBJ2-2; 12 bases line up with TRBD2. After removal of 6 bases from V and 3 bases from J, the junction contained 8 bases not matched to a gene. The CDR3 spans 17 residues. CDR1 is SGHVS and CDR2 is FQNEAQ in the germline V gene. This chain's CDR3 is CASSSRTSGAYTGELFF. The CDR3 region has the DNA TGTGCCAGCAGTTCTCGGACTAGCGGGGCCTACACCGGGGAGCTGTTTTTT.

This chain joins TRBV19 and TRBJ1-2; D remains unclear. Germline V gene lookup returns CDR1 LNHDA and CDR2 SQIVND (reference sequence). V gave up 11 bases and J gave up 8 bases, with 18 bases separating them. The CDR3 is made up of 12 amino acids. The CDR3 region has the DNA TGTGCCGCCTCCTCCGGGTCTTTAGGCTACACCTTC. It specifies CAASSGSLGYTF.

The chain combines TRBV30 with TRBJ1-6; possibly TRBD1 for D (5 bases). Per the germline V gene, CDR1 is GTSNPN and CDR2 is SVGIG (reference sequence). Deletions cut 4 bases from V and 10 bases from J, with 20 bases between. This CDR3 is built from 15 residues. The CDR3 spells CAWTTLGQGSSPLHF. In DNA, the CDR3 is TGTGCCTGGACCACCCTTGGGCAGGGAAGCTCACCCCTCCACTTT.